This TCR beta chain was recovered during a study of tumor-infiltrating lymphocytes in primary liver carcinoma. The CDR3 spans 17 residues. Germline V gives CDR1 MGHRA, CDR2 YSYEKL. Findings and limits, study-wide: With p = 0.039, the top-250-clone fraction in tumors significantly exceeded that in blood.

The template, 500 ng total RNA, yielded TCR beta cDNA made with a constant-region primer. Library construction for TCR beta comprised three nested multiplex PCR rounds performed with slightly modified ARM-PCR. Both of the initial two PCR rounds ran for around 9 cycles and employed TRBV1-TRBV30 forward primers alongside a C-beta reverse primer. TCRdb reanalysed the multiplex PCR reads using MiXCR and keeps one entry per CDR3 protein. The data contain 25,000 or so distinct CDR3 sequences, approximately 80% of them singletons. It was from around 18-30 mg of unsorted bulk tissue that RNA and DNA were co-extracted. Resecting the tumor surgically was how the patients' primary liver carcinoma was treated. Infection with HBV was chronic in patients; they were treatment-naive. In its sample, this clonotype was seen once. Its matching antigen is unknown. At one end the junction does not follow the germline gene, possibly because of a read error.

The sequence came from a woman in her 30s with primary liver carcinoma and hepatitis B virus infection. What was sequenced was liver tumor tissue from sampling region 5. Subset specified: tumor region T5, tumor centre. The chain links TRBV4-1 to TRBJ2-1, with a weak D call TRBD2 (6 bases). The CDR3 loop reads CACSQGSTSARYNEQFF. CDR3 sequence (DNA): TGCGCCTGCAGCCAAGGGTCGACTAGTGCCCGCTACAATGAGCAATTCTTC.